Included here is one T cell receptor (beta chain) sequence, with context. Its antigen is undetermined. These data originate in a study of T cells in Graves' hyperthyroidism and ophthalmopathy. J gave up 0 bases and V 11 bases, and 19 bases lay outside the gene matches. The CDR3 runs to 17 residues. Looked up from germline, CDR1 is WNHNN and CDR2 is SYGVQD (reference sequence). Notes on the study in general: Median prediction lead before ophthalmopathy onset was six to eight months with the model. From stable hyperthyroidism, ophthalmopathy was separated by a 13 V-J model.

There were TCR beta CDR3 regions amplified from RNA transcripts. Using the HTBI primer set, a first-round RT-PCR was run on the TCR CDR3. MiXCR, applied by TCRdb to the multiplex PCR reads, yields one record per CDR3 protein. The sample includes about 410,000 distinct CDR3 sequences, roughly 14% of them seen just once. V usage is TRBV10-1 and J usage is TRBJ2-7; 7 nucleotides align to TRBD1. This receptor was obtained from a man younger than 30 with Graves' ophthalmopathy. The sequenced sample was blood. The CDR3 nucleotides are TGCGCCTGCCTAGCTTCCTCCCGGGACAGAGCCTCCTACGAGCAGTACTTC. Translated: CACLASSRDRASYEQYF.